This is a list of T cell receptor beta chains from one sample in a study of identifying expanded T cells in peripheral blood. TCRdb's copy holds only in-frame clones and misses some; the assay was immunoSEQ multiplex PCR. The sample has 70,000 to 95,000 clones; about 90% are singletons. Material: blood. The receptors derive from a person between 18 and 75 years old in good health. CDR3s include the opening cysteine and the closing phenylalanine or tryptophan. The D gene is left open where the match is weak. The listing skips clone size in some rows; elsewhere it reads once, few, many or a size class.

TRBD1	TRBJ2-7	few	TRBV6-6	CASSGQGKTYEQYF	TGTGCCAGCAGTGGACAGGGGAAGACCTACGAGCAGTACTTC
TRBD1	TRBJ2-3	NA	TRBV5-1	CASSRDSSTQYF	TGCGCCAGCAGCAGGGACAGCTCTACGCAGTATTTT
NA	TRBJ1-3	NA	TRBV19	CASSPQGPSGNTIYF	TGTGCCAGTAGCCCCCAGGGACCCTCTGGAAACACCATATATTTT
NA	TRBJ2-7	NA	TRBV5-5	CASSLANTLRDPHEQYF	TGTGCCAGCAGCTTGGCGAACACCCTCAGGGACCCCCACGAGCAGTACTTC
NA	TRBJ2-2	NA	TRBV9	CASSVVEGNTGELFF	TGTGCCAGCAGCGTAGTGGAAGGGAACACCGGGGAGCTGTTTTTT
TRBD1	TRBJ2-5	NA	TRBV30	CAWSLQGIETQYF	TGTGCCTGGAGTCTACAGGGGATCGAGACCCAGTACTTC
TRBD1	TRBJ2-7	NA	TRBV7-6	CASSLGDRGKQYF	TGTGCCAGCAGCCTGGGGGACAGGGGTAAGCAGTACTTC
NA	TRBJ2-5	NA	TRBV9	CASSAQTGRGETQYF	TGTGCCAGCAGCGCCCAGACAGGTCGCGGCGAGACCCAGTACTTC
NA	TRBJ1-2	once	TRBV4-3	CASSQELRGPNYGYTF	TGCGCCAGCAGCCAAGAGTTGCGGGGGCCTAACTATGGCTACACCTTC
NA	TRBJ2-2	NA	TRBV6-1	CASSRQVTNTGELFF	TGTGCCAGCAGTAGACAGGTGACGAACACCGGGGAGCTGTTTTTT
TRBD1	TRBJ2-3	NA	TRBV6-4	CASSGTGGADTQYF	TGTGCCAGCAGTGGGACAGGGGGCGCAGATACGCAGTATTTT
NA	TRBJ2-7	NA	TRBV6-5	CASSPQYPSEQYF	TGTGCCAGCAGTCCACAATATCCAAGCGAGCAGTACTTC
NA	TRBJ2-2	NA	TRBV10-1	CASSERDAGELFF	TGCGCCAGCAGTGAGCGGGACGCCGGGGAGCTGTTTTTT
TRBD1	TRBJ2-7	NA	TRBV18	CASSPATGLSSYEQYF	TGTGCCAGCTCGCCCGCGACAGGGTTATCGTCCTACGAGCAGTACTTC
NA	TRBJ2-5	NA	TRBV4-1	CASSQAWFLQETQYF	TGCGCCAGCAGCCAAGCTTGGTTCCTACAAGAGACCCAGTACTTC
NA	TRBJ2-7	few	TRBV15	CATSRDMGHEQYF	TGTGCCACCAGCAGAGATATGGGCCACGAGCAGTACTTC
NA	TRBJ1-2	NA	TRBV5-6	CASTPWQTSYGYTF	TGTGCCAGCACCCCCTGGCAGACGAGCTATGGCTACACCTTC
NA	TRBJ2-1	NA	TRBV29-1	CSVDEGDNEQFF	TGCAGCGTTGATGAAGGGGACAATGAGCAGTTCTTC
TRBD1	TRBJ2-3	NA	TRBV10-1	CASGQGYSTDTQYF	TGCGCCAGCGGACAGGGGTATAGCACAGATACGCAGTATTTT
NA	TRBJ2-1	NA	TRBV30	CAWQRGVDEQFF	TGTGCCTGGCAGCGAGGGGTGGACGAGCAGTTCTTC
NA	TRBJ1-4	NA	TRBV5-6	CASSLVGGSNEKLFF	TGTGCCAGCAGCTTGGTTGGGGGATCTAATGAAAAACTGTTTTTT
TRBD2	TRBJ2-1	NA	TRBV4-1	CASSQRTSGEQFF	TGCGCCAGCAGCCAACGAACTAGCGGCGAGCAGTTCTTC
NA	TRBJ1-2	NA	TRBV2	CASSDGKGYYGYTF	TGTGCCAGCAGTGATGGGAAGGGGTACTATGGCTACACCTTC
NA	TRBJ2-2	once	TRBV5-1	CASSLDGIGELFF	TGCGCCAGCAGCTTGGACGGGATCGGGGAGCTGTTTTTT
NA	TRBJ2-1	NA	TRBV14	CASSHGGNGVSGYNEQFF	TGTGCCAGCAGCCATGGAGGTAATGGAGTCAGCGGTTACAATGAGCAGTTCTTC
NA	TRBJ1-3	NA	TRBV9	CASSARTDSGNTIYF	TGTGCCAGCAGCGCCAGGACAGACTCTGGAAACACCATATATTTT
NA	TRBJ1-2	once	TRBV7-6	CASSLEGDGYTF	TGTGCCAGCAGCTTAGAAGGGGATGGCTACACCTTC
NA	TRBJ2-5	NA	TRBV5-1	CASSLNAGQQETQYF	TGCGCCAGCAGCTTGAATGCCGGCCAGCAAGAGACCCAGTACTTC
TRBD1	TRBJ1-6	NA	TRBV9	CASSVAGTVGSPLHF	TGTGCCAGCAGCGTAGCTGGGACAGTTGGTTCACCCCTCCACTTT
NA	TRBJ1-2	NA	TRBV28	CASSLTTERQSGYTF	TGTGCCAGCAGTTTAACTACGGAAAGGCAGTCTGGCTACACCTTC
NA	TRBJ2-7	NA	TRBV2	CASREGFSYEQYF	TGTGCCAGCAGGGAGGGGTTCTCCTACGAGCAGTACTTC
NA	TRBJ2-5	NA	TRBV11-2	CASSPGFRETQYF	TGTGCCAGCAGCCCCGGCTTCCGAGAGACCCAGTACTTC
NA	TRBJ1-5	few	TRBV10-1	CASSERGISPQHF	TGCGCCAGCAGTGAGAGGGGTATCAGCCCCCAGCATTTT
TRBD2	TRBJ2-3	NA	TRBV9	CASSVGLAPDTQYF	TGTGCCAGCAGCGTGGGACTAGCGCCAGATACGCAGTATTTT
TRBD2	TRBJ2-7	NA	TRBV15	CATSREAAGAYEQYF	TGTGCCACCAGCAGAGAAGCCGCGGGAGCCTACGAGCAGTACTTC
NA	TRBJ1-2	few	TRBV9	CASSGSDYGYTF	TGTGCCAGCAGCGGCAGTGACTATGGCTACACCTTC
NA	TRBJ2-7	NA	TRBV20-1	CSARDEDEQYF	TGCAGTGCTAGAGATGAGGACGAGCAGTACTTC
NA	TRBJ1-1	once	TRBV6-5	CASSYSYGGTEAFF	TGTGCCAGCAGTTACTCCTACGGGGGCACTGAAGCTTTCTTT
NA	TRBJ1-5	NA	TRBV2	CASSEWGSGNQPQHF	TGTGCCAGCAGTGAATGGGGTAGTGGAAATCAGCCCCAGCATTTT
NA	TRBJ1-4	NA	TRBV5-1	CASSYLATNEKLFF	TGCGCCAGCAGCTATTTGGCAACTAATGAAAAACTGTTTTTT
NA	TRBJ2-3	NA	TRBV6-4	CASTLGETSTDTQYF	TGTGCCAGCACCCTGGGAGAGACTAGCACAGATACGCAGTATTTT
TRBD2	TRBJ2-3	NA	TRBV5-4	CASRPGLETDTQYF	TGTGCCAGCAGGCCGGGACTAGAGACAGATACGCAGTATTTT
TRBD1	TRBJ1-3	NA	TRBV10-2	CASSSGGNSGNTIYF	TGCGCCAGCAGCTCAGGGGGAAACTCTGGAAACACCATATATTTT
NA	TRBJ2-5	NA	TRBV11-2	CASSLVNLETQYF	TGTGCCAGCAGCTTAGTGAATCTAGAGACCCAGTACTTC
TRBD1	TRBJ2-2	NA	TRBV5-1	CASSVMNRGTGELFF	TGCGCCAGCAGCGTGATGAACAGGGGGACTGGGGAGCTGTTTTTT
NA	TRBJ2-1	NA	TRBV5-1	CASSRSQAYNEQFF	TGCGCCAGCAGTCGAAGCCAAGCCTACAATGAGCAGTTCTTC
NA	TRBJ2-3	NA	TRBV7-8	CASSLVAATTDTQYF	TGTGCCAGCAGCTTAGTTGCAGCAACCACAGATACGCAGTATTTT
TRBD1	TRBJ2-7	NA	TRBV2	CASSEPWTGAYEQYF	TGTGCCAGCAGTGAACCCTGGACAGGGGCTTACGAGCAGTACTTC
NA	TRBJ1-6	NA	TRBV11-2	CASSLGMYNSPLHF	TGTGCCAGCAGCCTGGGAATGTATAATTCACCCCTCCACTTT
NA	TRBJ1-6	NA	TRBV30	CASSTGINNSPLHF	TGTGCCTCCTCTACCGGGATTAATAATTCACCCCTCCACTTT